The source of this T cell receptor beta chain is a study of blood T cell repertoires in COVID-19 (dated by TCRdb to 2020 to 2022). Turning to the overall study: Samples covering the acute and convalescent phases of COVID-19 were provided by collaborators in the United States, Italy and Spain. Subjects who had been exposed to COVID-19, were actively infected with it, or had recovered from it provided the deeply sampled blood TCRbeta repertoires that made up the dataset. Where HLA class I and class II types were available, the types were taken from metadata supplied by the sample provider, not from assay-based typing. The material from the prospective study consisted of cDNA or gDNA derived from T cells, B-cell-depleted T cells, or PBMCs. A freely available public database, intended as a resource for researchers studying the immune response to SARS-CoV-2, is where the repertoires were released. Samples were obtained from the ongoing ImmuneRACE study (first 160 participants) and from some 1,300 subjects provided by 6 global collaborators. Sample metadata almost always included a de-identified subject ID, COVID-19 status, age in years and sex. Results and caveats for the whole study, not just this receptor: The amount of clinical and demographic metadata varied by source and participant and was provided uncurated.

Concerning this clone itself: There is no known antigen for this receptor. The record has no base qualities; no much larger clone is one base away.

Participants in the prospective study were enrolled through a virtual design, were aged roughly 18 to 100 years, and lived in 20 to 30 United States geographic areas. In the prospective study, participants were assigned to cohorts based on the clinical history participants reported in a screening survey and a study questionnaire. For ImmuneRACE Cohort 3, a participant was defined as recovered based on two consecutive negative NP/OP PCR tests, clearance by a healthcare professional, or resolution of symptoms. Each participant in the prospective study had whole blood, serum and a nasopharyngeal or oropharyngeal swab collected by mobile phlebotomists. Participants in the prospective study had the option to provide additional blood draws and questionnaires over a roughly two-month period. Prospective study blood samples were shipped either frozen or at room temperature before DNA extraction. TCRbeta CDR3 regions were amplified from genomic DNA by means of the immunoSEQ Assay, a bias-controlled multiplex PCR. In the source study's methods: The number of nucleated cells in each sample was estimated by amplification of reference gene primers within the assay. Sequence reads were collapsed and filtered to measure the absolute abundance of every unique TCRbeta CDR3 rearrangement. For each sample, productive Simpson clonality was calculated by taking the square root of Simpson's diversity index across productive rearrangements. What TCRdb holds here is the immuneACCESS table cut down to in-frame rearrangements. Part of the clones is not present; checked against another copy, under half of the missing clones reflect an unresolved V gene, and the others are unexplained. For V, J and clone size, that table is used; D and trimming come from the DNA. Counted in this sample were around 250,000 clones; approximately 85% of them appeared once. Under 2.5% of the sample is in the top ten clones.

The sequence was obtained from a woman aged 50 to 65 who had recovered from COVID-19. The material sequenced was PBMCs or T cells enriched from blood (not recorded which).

Here is the DNA: TGTGCCAGACACGTACGCTGGTCCTCCCTGAACACCGGGGAGCTGTTTTTT. It encodes CARHVRWSSLNTGELFF. The sequence links TRBV19 to TRBJ2-2, with the D gene call left open. Counted from cysteine to phenylalanine, this CDR3 has 17 amino acids. Just CDR3 DNA is preserved here, 51 bases in frame from base 1. Looking up the germline V gene (reference sequence) yields CDR1 LNHDA and CDR2 SQIVND. Between the V and J ends, shortened by 9 bases and 1 base respectively, the junction contains 21 bases. Joined to the reference TRBV19 and TRBJ2-2 proteins, this CDR3 gives the full variable domain: DGGITQSPKYLFRKEGQNVTLSCEQNLNHDAMYWYRQDPGQGLRLIYYSQIVNDFQKGDIAEGYSVSREKKESFPLTVTSAQKNPTAFYLCARHVRWSSLNTGELFFGEGSRLTVL.